This TCR beta chain was retrieved from a study of PD-1 blockade in classical Hodgkin lymphoma. Study-wide points: Any patient who commenced nivolumab under 1 year after ASCT was excluded.

Relapses following autologous stem cell transplantation were seen in all patients, with brentuximab vedotin exposure varying. This CDR3 is 14 amino acids long. From germline, CDR1 is SGHTA and CDR2 FQGNSA. Trimming removed 6 bases from V and 10 bases from J, with 19 bases in between. As regards this clone: As yet, its antigen is unknown.

TCRdb's table, derived via immunoSEQ multiplex PCR, lists solely in-frame clones and lacks some. The table has more than 40,000 clones, more than 70% seen once; the top ten hold roughly 9.1%. Sequenced here: peripheral blood mononuclear cells (PBMCs), sampled at baseline. V and J are TRBV7-2 and TRBJ2-1; perhaps TRBD1 as D (5 bases). This receptor was obtained from a human donor with classical Hodgkin lymphoma. The CDR3 is CASSFSVGALEQFF. CDR3 nucleotide sequence: TGTGCCAGCAGTTTTAGTGTTGGGGCTTTGGAGCAGTTCTTC. Looking up the rest from reference TRBV7-2 and TRBJ2-1 gives the full variable domain: GAGVSQSPSNKVTEKGKDVELRCDPISGHTALYWYRQSLGQGLEFLIYFQGNSAPDKSGLPSDRFSAERTGGSVSTLTIQRTQQEDSAVYLCASSFSVGALEQFFGPGTRLTVL.